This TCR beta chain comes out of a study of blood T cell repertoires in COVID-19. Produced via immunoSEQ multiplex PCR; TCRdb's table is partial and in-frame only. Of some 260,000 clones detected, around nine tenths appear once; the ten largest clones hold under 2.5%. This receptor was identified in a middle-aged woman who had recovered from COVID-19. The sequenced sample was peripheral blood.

CDR3 sequence: CASSLRLAYEQYF. CDR3 DNA: TGTGCCAGCAGCCTAAGACTAGCCTACGAGCAGTACTTC. The chain recombines TRBV5-6 with TRBJ2-7, with D possibly matching TRBD2 (6 bases). Germline CDR1 reads SGHDT; CDR2 reads YYEEEE. The CDR3 totals 13 residues. V lost 4 bases to trimming and J lost 2 bases, with 10 bases between them.